Shown below are 15 T cell receptor beta chains from a single sample sequenced in a study of blood T cell repertoires in COVID-19 (dated by TCRdb to the early 2020s). Preparation of the library involved the immunoSEQ multiplex PCR assay. Entries here come from immuneACCESS through TCRdb and include only in-frame sequences with V and J called. Some clones fail to appear in such tables; in the studies checked, an unresolved V gene covers under half of the shortfall, and the cause of the remainder is unknown. The sample has about 62,000 clones on record, roughly 72% of them singletons. Together, the top ten hold about 6% of the sample. Sequenced material: peripheral blood. The receptors stem from a woman in her 50s with active or convalescent COVID-19.

The chain combines TRBV7-9 with TRBJ2-1; 9 bases align to TRBD2. This CDR3 region has 16 residues. In germline, CDR1 is SEHNR, CDR2 FQNEAQ (reference sequence). The V segment lost 5 bases and the J segment 1 base; nucleotides outside the gene matches: 6. DNA of the CDR3: TGTGCCAGCAGCGGGCAAGCGGGAGGTTCCTACAATGAGCAGTTCTTC. Residues: CASSGQAGGSYNEQFF.

This clone was seen more than once but under ten times. The gene calls are TRBV10-3 and TRBJ1-4; possible D gene TRBD1, 6 bases. Germline loops: CDR1 ENHRY, CDR2 SYGVKD. Trimming removed 6 bases from V and 7 bases from J, with 15 bases in between. The CDR3 runs to 14 residues. The DNA of the CDR3 is TGTGCCATCAGCGAGGCCCTACAGGGTGAAAAACTGTTTTTT. Its protein product is CAISEALQGEKLFF.

The V call is TRBV5-5, the J call TRBJ2-4; 10 nucleotides match TRBD1. This CDR3 has 15 residues. J gave up 0 bases and V 7 bases, and 4 bases lay outside the gene matches. Germline values: CDR1 SGHKS, CDR2 YYEKEE (reference sequence). The CDR3: CASGTGALAKNIQYF. CDR3 nucleotides: TGTGCCAGCGGGACAGGGGCGTTAGCCAAAAACATTCAGTACTTC.

The V gene is TRBV24-1, the J gene TRBJ2-2, with 8 bases fitting TRBD2. Trimming took 2 bases from V and 1 from J; bases not matched to a gene: 5. In germline, CDR1 is KGHDR, CDR2 SFDVKD. The CDR3 length is 17 residues. CDR3 residues: CATSDSLAGGNTGELFF. CDR3 sequence (DNA): TGTGCCACCAGTGATTCCTTGGCGGGAGGGAACACCGGGGAGCTGTTTTTT.

The chain combines TRBV7-9 with TRBJ2-4; perhaps TRBD1 as D (6 bases). The CDR3 is 13 amino acids. Trimming shortened V by 5 bases and J by 3 bases, and 8 bases separated the two germline ends. Per germline, CDR1 SEHNR and CDR2 FQNEAQ (reference sequence). In DNA form, the CDR3 reads TGTGCCAGCAGCCCGGACAGCAAAAACATTCAGTACTTC. Protein sequence: CASSPDSKNIQYF.

The V call is TRBV10-1, the J call TRBJ1-4; weak D call: TRBD1 (5 bases). V dropped 7 bases and J dropped 4 bases, with 13 bases sitting between them. The CDR3 spans 14 residues. CDR1 and CDR2 (germline): WNHNN, SYGVQD (reference sequence). The CDR3 loop reads CASIFGRVNEKLFF. The CDR3 nucleotides are TGCGCCAGCATTTTCGGCAGGGTTAATGAAAAACTGTTTTTT.

The chain joins TRBV13 to TRBJ2-3; TRBD2 aligns across 7 bases. J lost 4 bases, V lost 5 bases, and 9 bases had no gene match. Per the germline V gene, CDR1 is PRHDT and CDR2 is FYEKMQ (reference sequence). This CDR3 comprises 15 residues. CDR3 nucleotides: TGTGCCAGCAGCGAAAAGGGACGGGGGGCAGATACGCAGTATTTT. Protein sequence: CASSEKGRGADTQYF. The full variable domain, in which reference TRBV13 and TRBJ2-3 provide the parts outside the CDR3, is AAGVIQSPRHLIKEKRETATLKCYPIPRHDTVYWYQQGPGQDPQFLISFYEKMQSDKGSIPDRFSAQQFSDYHSELNMSSLELGDSALYFCASSEKGRGADTQYFGPGTRLTVL.

This clone has only one observation. The identical CDR3 is also encoded by other nucleotide sequences in the sample. V gene TRBV18 combines with J gene TRBJ1-1; possible D gene TRBD1, 5 bases. V was shortened by 6 bases and J by 1 base, with 12 bases between the two germline ends. CDR1 and CDR2 (germline): KGHSH, LQKENI. This CDR3 has 14 residues. CDR3 region: CASSPTGGNTEAFF. CDR3 nucleotides: TGTGCCAGCTCTCCAACGGGGGGGAACACTGAAGCTTTCTTT.

This clone was counted a single time. The chain carries TRBV24-1 and TRBJ1-5; weak D call: TRBD1 (5 bases). The CDR3 is made up of 14 amino acids. Germline CDR1 KGHDR, CDR2 SFDVKD. The V end was cut by 6 bases, the J end by 2 bases, with 10 bases between. The CDR3 DNA sequence: TGTGCCACCAGTCTTCCGGGGGGCAATCAGCCCCAGCATTTT. Protein product: CATSLPGGNQPQHF.

The V call is TRBV4-3, the J call TRBJ2-7; 7 positions agree with TRBD2. CDR3 length equals 15 residues. V shed 3 bases, J shed 6 bases, and the junction held 11 bases outside the gene matches. Germline V gene data show CDR1 as LGHNA and CDR2 as YSLEER. The CDR3 spells CASSQELAMLAEQYF. The CDR3 DNA is TGCGCCAGCAGCCAGGAACTAGCGATGTTAGCCGAGCAGTACTTC.

This chain uses TRBV5-1 with TRBJ1-2; perhaps TRBD1 as D (5 bases). This CDR3 has 14 residues. V lost 1 base to trimming and J lost 6 bases, with 13 bases between them. The germline V gene has CDR1 SGHRS and CDR2 YFSETQ. The CDR3 here is CASSLFGGRDGYTF. CDR3 coding DNA: TGCGCCAGCAGCTTGTTCGGGGGAAGGGATGGCTACACCTTC. The whole variable domain, remainder taken from reference TRBV5-1 and TRBJ1-2, is KAGVTQTPRYLIKTRGQQVTLSCSPISGHRSVSWYQQTPGQGLQFLFEYFSETQRNKGNFPGRFSGRQFSNSRSEMNVSTLELGDSALYLCASSLFGGRDGYTFGSGTRLTVV.

In its sample, this clone was seen many times. The chain joins TRBV28 to TRBJ1-2; tentatively, D is TRBD1 (5 bases). Germline-derived CDR1 and CDR2 are MDHEN and SYDVKM. V lost 2 bases and J 3 bases, leaving 16 bases between the germline ends. This CDR3 spans 16 amino acids. DNA of the CDR3: TGTGCCAGCAGTTTAGTCGGGGGGGACCTGGACTATGGCTACACCTTC. Protein sequence: CASSLVGGDLDYGYTF.

J is TRBJ2-3 and V is TRBV7-2; 14 nucleotides match TRBD2. The CDR3 spans 16 residues. V gave up 6 bases and J gave up 6 bases; unmatched junction bases: 8. Germline CDR1 reads SGHTA; CDR2 reads FQGNSA. The CDR3 here is CASRLPGLAGVDTQYF. The CDR3 DNA reads TGTGCCAGCAGATTACCGGGACTAGCGGGAGTGGATACGCAGTATTTT.

Written as DNA, the CDR3 is TGTGCCAGCAGCTTAGTAGGGGCTGAGAACACTGAAGCTTTCTTT. Residues: CASSLVGAENTEAFF. The rearrangement joins TRBV7-9 to TRBJ1-1; TRBD1 is a possible D gene (5 bases). Germline V CDR1 and CDR2: SEHNR, FQNEAQ (reference sequence). The CDR3 is 15 amino acids. The germline V and J ends were trimmed by 1 base and 1 base, with 10 bases remaining between them.

J is TRBJ2-3 and V is TRBV5-1; tentative D call: TRBD1 (6 bases). V was shortened by 0 bases and J by 0 bases, with 11 bases between the two germline ends. CDR1 is SGHRS, CDR2 YFSETQ, per germline. CDR3 length: 16 residues. Written as DNA, the CDR3 is TGCGCCAGCAGCTTGGCGGACAGTCCTAGCACAGATACGCAGTATTTT. Protein sequence: CASSLADSPSTDTQYF.